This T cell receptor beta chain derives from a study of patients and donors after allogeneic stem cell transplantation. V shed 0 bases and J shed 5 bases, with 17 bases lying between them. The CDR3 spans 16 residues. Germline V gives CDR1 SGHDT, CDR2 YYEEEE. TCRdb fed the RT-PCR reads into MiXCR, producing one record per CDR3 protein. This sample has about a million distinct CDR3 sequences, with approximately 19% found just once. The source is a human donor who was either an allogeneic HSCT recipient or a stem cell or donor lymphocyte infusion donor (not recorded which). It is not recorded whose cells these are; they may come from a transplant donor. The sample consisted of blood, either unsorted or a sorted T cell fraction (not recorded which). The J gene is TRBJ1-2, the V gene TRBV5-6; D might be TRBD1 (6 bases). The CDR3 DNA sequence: TGTGCCAGCAGCTTGGCCGGCGGGGGGCGACTGTATGGCTACACCTTC. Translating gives CASSLAGGGRLYGYTF.